The clone carrying this TCR beta chain has a handful of counts. What it binds is unknown. The data derive from a study of OX40 agonist ivuxolimab in advanced cancers. Study as a whole: Checkpoint inhibitors had been given previously to around 38% of patients.

Trimming took off 7 bases at V and 10 bases at J, with 22 bases between the two ends. CDR1 is MNHNS and CDR2 is SASEGT in the germline V gene. The CDR3 sequence is 14 residues long. TCRdb keeps only in-frame clones here, not all; method: immunoSEQ multiplex PCR. The sample shows some 78,000 clones, roughly nine tenths of them seen only once. The study, taken as a whole, reports: CD4+ and CD8+ blood T cells expanded clonally by week 6 at 0.1 to 3.0 mg/kg.

Systemic immunosuppression or autoimmune disease history was grounds to exclude patients. Sequencing used CD4+ or CD8+ T cells sorted from blood, obtained in a trial of the OX40 agonist ivuxolimab. This TCR was sampled from an adult with an advanced solid tumor such as melanoma, head and neck, liver or kidney cancer. The rearrangement uses TRBV6-1 and TRBJ1-1; unclear D gene. CDR3 protein: CASTTGPDREGAFF. The CDR3, as DNA: TGTGCCAGCACCACCGGTCCGGACCGGGAGGGAGCTTTCTTT.